The TCR beta chain described here comes from a study of beta chain features in type 1 diabetes. Findings and limits, study-wide: TCRB CDR3s were moderately but significantly shorter in Type 1 diabetes patients in all four CD4+ subsets. For type 1 diabetes patients, VDJ junctions showed fewer insertions and more deletions. PCR could preferentially amplify shorter templates, alike in patients and controls.

This clone was detected only a few times. What it recognizes is unknown. Expressed TCRB transcripts got sequenced, as all isolated RNA was reverse transcribed. Some clones are missing from TCRdb's copy, which holds only in-frame ones; the method was immunoSEQ multiplex PCR. The sample shows about 710,000 clones, more than 12% of them seen only once. The germline V and J ends were trimmed by 1 base and 0 bases, with 10 bases remaining between them. Germline values: CDR1 ENHRY, CDR2 SYGVKD. CDR3 length: 15 residues. It was via CD45RO/CCR7/CD25/CD127/CD95/CD27 that CD4+ naive, central memory, regulatory and stem cell-like memory cells were sorted.

This TCR was sampled from a young man with type 1 diabetes. Sequencing used naive CD4+ T cells from blood. The chain couples TRBV10-3 to TRBJ2-7; a possible D gene is TRBD2 (6 bases). The chain's CDR3 is CAISEFLTSSYEQYF. The CDR3 DNA follows: TGTGCCATCAGTGAGTTCCTGACTAGCTCCTACGAGCAGTACTTC.